This T cell receptor (beta chain) emerged from a study of siplizumab effects on memory and regulatory T cells. Study results and limitations: Tracing alloreactive clones into unstimulated subsets worked for only a minor fraction of them. A naive or memory phenotype could not be assigned to roughly 80-95% of the proliferating CD4+ or CD8+ clones. Among sequences traceable to unstimulated CD4+ memory cells, alloreactive ones were significantly reduced by siplizumab. Memory T cells appeared less diverse than naive cells, which seemed to contribute substantially to alloresponse.

From germline, CDR1 is WSHSY and CDR2 SAAADI. J was trimmed by 4 bases and V by 4 bases; bases with no gene match: 5. CDR3 length: 15 amino acids. Of note for this clone: Antigen unknown.

Sequencing used immunoSEQ multiplex PCR; TCRdb keeps in-frame clones, though not all of them. In the table there are around 100,000 clones, 93% of which are singletons. Source material: Tregs sorted from blood. This receptor was identified in a human donor in good health. The chain recombines TRBV10-2 with TRBJ1-2; 11 bases agree with TRBD1. CDR3 in amino acids: CASSVVGQGAYGYTF. The CDR3 nucleotides read TGCGCCAGCAGTGTCGTAGGACAGGGGGCCTATGGCTACACCTTC.